This T cell receptor (beta chain) is drawn from a study of neurological immune-mediated disorders (dated by TCRdb to the late 2010s). Study-level background: The study compared peripheral blood TCR-beta repertoires of HTLV-I-associated myelopathy (HAM/TSP) patients, multiple sclerosis patients and healthy controls using UMI-based sequencing. Longitudinal samples, technical triplicates and paired sorted CD4+ and CD8+ T-cell subsets, alongside PBMC samples, were included among the 106 TCR-beta libraries. To precisely calculate how much the frequency of each individual clone varied, libraries were sequenced in technical triplicate. The cohort included some 70 subjects: approximately 15 with HAM/TSP, about 34 with multiple sclerosis, and some 20 healthy controls. Findings and caveats that apply to the study as a whole: No identical CDR3 amino acid sequences were found to be shared among expanded clones across subjects, suggesting that TCR-beta repertoires were private in all groups. TCR clonal expansion was greatest in HAM/TSP patients and smallest in MS patients, who ranked below even healthy controls.

What the time point label conveys for this sample: technical triplicate 2. Unsorted PBMC libraries were generated from 2 million PBMCs stored in RNAlater at -80 °C until RNA extraction. Peripheral blood was subjected to Ficoll-Hypaque density gradient centrifugation to isolate PBMCs, which were then cryopreserved in liquid nitrogen. The CDR3, from cysteine to phenylalanine, totals 19 residues. Kept here is only the CDR3 DNA, which spans 57 bases and is read in frame from base 1. The germline V gene supplies CDR1 SGHAT and CDR2 FQNNGV. The junction carries 24 bases between V and J, which are trimmed by 1 base and 2 bases respectively. This clonotype has a handful of counts. Its target antigen remains unknown. Nothing much larger sits one base from this clone, and base qualities are not available. cDNA was synthesized by template-switch 5'RACE using a primer carrying a 10-nucleotide random unique molecular identifier by which each TCR transcript was tagged. Each sequencing run produced over 190 million TCR-beta sequences covering 15-18 subjects. The RNeasy kit was used to extract total RNA. The KAPA Real-time Library Amplification kit was used to amplify TCR-beta VDJ regions with primers for the TCR constant region and the 5'RACE anchor. A first PCR added sample indexes and Illumina adaptors, after which a second PCR increased the library yield. The roughly 650 bp TCR product was size-selected on a 2% E-gel SizeSelection system after Ampure bead purification. Before pooling, library quality was assessed on a Bioanalyzer, concentration was determined with Qubit, and library quantification was performed with the Kapa Library Quantification kit. Libraries were sequenced paired-end 2 x 150 bp on an Illumina HiSeq 2500. To increase sequence diversity, about 25-30% phiX was spiked into each library pool. In the authors' own workflow: The quality-filtered reads were processed with the UMI-based MiGEC pipeline, whose error correction step removed more than 80% of the raw TCR sequences. IMGT germline references were used for aligning VDJ genes, and each clonotype was defined as a unique CDR3 amino acid sequence together with its V-J genes. Clonal expansion, Shannon diversity and CDR3 relatedness (CalcPairwiseDistances, ClusterSamples) were evaluated with VDJtools, and phylogenetic trees were built with CLCbio workbench. Using coefficient-of-variation modelling across technical triplicates, the study counted a clone as expanded if it had at least 8 unique UMIs. TCRdb reprocessing: public reads trimmed at Q25 with fastp, clones called with MiXCR, in-frame beta chains kept. Identical CDR3 proteins give one entry, which carries the most common genes and DNA. The V and J calls were determined by TCRdb, not by the authors. The sample yields more than 50,000 distinct CDR3 sequences; under 30% were counted once. Clones ranked in the top ten supply about 4.6% of the sample.

The receptor chain draws on TRBV11-2 and TRBJ2-7; the D segment could be TRBD2, given 5 matching bases. This receptor was identified in a man in his sixties with HTLV-1-associated myelopathy (HAM/TSP). Specimen: PBMCs. For the CDR3, the sequence is CASSLGPFRMKRTTYEQYF. The DNA sequence is as follows: TGTGCCAGCAGCTTAGGCCCCTTTCGGATGAAGCGGACGACCTACGAGCAGTACTTC. Where the CDR3 stops, the reference TRBV11-2 and TRBJ2-7 genes take over; the full variable domain is EAGVAQSPRYKIIEKRQSVAFWCNPISGHATLYWYQQILGQGPKLLIQFQNNGVVDDSQLPKDRFSAERLKGVDSTLKIQPAKLEDSAVYLCASSLGPFRMKRTTYEQYFGPGTRLTVT.